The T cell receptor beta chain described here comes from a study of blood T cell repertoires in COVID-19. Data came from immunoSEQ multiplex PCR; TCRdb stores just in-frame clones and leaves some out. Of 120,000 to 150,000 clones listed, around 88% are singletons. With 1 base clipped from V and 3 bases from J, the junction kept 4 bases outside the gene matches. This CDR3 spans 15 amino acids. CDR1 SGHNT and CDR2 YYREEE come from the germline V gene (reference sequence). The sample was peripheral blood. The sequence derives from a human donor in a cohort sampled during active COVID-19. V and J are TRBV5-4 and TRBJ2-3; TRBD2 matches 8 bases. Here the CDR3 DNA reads TGTGCCAGCAGCTTGTGGGCGGGGGGAACAGATACGCAGTATTTT. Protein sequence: CASSLWAGGTDTQYF.